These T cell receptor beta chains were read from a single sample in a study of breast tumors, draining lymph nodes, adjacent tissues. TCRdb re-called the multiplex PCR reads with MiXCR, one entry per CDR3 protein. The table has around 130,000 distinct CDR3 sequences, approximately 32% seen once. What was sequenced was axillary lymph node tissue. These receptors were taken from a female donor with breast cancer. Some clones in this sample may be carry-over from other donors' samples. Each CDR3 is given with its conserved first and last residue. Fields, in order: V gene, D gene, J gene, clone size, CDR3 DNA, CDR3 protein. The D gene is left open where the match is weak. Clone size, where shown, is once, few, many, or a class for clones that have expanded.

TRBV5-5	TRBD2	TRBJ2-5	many	TGTGCCAGCGGAGGCGGGGGGGTCCAAGAGACCCAGTACTTC	CASGGGGVQETQYF
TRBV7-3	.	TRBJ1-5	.	TGTGCCAGCAGCTTATTAGGAAATGAGCAGCCCCAGCATTTT	CASSLLGNEQPQHF
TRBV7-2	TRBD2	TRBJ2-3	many	TGTGCCAGCAGCTTAGCGCCGGGGGGTGGCACAGATACGCAGTATTTT	CASSLAPGGGTDTQYF
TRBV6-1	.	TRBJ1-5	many	TGTGCCAGCAGCGCCGATAGGCCCACTGAGAATCAGCCCCAGCATTTT	CASSADRPTENQPQHF
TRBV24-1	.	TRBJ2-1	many	TGTGCCACCAGTGATTCTTTGGGGGCAGGGGCTGACAATGAGCAGTTCTTC	CATSDSLGAGADNEQFF
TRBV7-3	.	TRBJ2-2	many	TGTGCCAGCAGCTTAGCTCCAACCGGGGAGCTGTTTTTT	CASSLAPTGELFF
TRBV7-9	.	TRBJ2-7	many	TGTGCCAGCAGCTTAGATCCCGGCTCCTACGAGCAGTACTTC	CASSLDPGSYEQYF
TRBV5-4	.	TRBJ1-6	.	TGTGCCGGCAGCTTGGGTCCTAACACTTCTAATTCACCCCTCCACTTT	CAGSLGPNTSNSPLHF
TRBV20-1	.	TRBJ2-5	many	TGCAGTGCTAGAGAGTGGACAGCGGAGACCCAGTACTTC	CSAREWTAETQYF
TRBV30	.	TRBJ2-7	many	TGTGCCTGGAGTACCCGTGGAGGGCCGAGGGAGCAGTACTTC	CAWSTRGGPREQYF
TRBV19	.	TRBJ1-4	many	TGTGCCAGTAGTACCGCGTCCGGTGAAAGAAAACTGTTTTTT	CASSTASGERKLFF
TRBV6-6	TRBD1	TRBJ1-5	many	TGTGCCAGCAGTTACTCGGGACAGGGAAAGGTGGGCAATCAGCCCCAGCATTTT	CASSYSGQGKVGNQPQHF
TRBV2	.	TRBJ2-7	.	TGTGCCAGCAGTTCCCTGGGGGTGGGAATAGATTCCTACGAGCAGTACTTC	CASSSLGVGIDSYEQYF
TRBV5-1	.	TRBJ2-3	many	TGCGCCAGCAGCTTGGCTTTAGGGGGTACCGCCGGTACGCAGTATTTT	CASSLALGGTAGTQYF
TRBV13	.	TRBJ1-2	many	TGTGCCAGCACCGCGGGGACGGCGGGTAACTATGGCTACACCTTC	CASTAGTAGNYGYTF
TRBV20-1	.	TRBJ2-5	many	TGCAGTGCTCGCCGGGACGGTGAGACCCAGTACTTC	CSARRDGETQYF
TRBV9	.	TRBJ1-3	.	TGTGCCAGCAGCAGAGCCGGGACGGGAAACACCATATATTTT	CASSRAGTGNTIYF
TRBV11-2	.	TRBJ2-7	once	TGCGCCAGCAGGGTCGGGCCTGACTACGAGCAGTACTTC	CASRVGPDYEQYF
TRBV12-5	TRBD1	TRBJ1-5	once	TGTGCCAGCGGTCTCGGACAGGTTCAGCCCCAGCATTTT	CASGLGQVQPQHF
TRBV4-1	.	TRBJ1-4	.	TGCGCCAGCAGCCTTTCCGCCGGGGGCGCTTTTTTT	CASSLSAGGAFF
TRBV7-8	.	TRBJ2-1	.	TGTGCCAGCAGCTTAACCCAGGGGATGGGGGTAGGTGGGCAGTTCTTC	CASSLTQGMGVGGQFF
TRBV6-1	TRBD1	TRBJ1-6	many	TGTGCCAGCAGTGGAGGACAGGGGGTTTCACCCCTCCACTTT	CASSGGQGVSPLHF
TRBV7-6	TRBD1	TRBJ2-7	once	TGTGCCAGCAGCGCAGGGACAGGGGGGTGGTACGAGCAGTACTTC	CASSAGTGGWYEQYF
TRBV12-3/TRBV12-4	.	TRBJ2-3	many	TGTGCCAGCAGTGTGGGGGGGCTTGGTACAGATACGCAGTATTTT	CASSVGGLGTDTQYF
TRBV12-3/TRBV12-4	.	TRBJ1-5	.	TGTGCCAGCGGAATCACAGGACAGATCAATCAGCCCCAGCATTTT	CASGITGQINQPQHF
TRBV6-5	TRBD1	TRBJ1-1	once	TGTGCCAGCAGTTTTTTACTGGGACAGACTGAAGCTTTCTTT	CASSFLLGQTEAFF
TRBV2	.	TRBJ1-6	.	TGTGCCAGCAGTCAATTCGGGGGGGGCAGTCCCTATAATTCACCCCTCCACTTT	CASSQFGGGSPYNSPLHF
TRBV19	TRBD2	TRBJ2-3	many	TGTGCCAGCGCCGGGGGGTCCACAGATACGCAGTATTTT	CASAGGSTDTQYF
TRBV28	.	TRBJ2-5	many	TGTGCCAGCAGTTTTGGTCGCGGTGCATCCGGGCAAGAGACCCAGTACTTC	CASSFGRGASGQETQYF
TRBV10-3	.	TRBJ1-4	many	TGTGCCATCCGTTTGGGGCTACAGAATAATGAAAAACTGTTTTTT	CAIRLGLQNNEKLFF
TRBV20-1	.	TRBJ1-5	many	TGCAGTGCCGGAATGGACTCGGGGTTGCAGCCCCAGCATTTT	CSAGMDSGLQPQHF
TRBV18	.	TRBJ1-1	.	TGTGCCAGCTCACCCGCTCGGGGTAGGAACACTGAAGCTTTCTTT	CASSPARGRNTEAFF
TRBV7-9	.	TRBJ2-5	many	TGTGCCAGCAGCAAAATTGAGAGCAAAGAGACCCAGTACTTC	CASSKIESKETQYF
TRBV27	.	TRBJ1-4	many	TGTGCCAGCAGCTTCGGACGCTCTAATGAAAAACTGTTTTTT	CASSFGRSNEKLFF
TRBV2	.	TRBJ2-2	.	TGTGCCAGCAGTACCCACATAGCCATAAAAAGTACCGGGGAGCTGTTTTTT	CASSTHIAIKSTGELFF
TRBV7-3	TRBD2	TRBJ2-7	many	TGTGCCAGCAGCGCATCCGGGGGGAGCTCCTACGAGCAGTACTTC	CASSASGGSSYEQYF
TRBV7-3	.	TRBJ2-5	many	TGTGCCAGCAGCTTAACGTCGTTGGAGACCCAGTACTTC	CASSLTSLETQYF
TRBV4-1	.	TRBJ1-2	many	TGCGCCAGCAGCAAAGAAACGAGTGGGGGGGCTAACTATGGCTACACCTTC	CASSKETSGGANYGYTF
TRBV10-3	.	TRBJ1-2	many	TGTGCCATCAGTGCGAACAGGGAGAACTATGGCTACACCTTC	CAISANRENYGYTF
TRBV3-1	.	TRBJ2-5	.	TGTGCCAGCAGCCCCATACACACCGGCACCCAGTACTTC	CASSPIHTGTQYF
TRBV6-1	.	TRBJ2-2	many	TGTGCCAGCTATTCGACTAGTAGTTACACCGGGGAGCTGTTTTTT	CASYSTSSYTGELFF
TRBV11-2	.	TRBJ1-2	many	TGTGCCAGCACGGGGGCGCGAAACTATGGCTACACCTTC	CASTGARNYGYTF
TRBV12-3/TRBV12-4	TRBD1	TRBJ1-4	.	TGTGCCAGCAGTGGGACAGGCTCTAATGAAAAACTGTTTTTT	CASSGTGSNEKLFF
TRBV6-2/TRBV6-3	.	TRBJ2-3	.	TGTGCCAGCAGTGCCCGGACAGCCACAGATACGCAGTATTTT	CASSARTATDTQYF
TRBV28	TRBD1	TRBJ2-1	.	TGTGCCAGCAGTAGGACAGGGGGATATTGGGAGCAGCTCTTC	CASSRTGGYWEQLF
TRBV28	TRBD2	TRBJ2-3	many	TGTGCCAGCAGTCCCCTCAGCGGGGGGGCAGATACGCAGTATTTT	CASSPLSGGADTQYF
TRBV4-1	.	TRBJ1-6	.	TGCGCCAGCAGCCAGGAACCGGGACGAAGGAATTCACCCCTCCACTTT	CASSQEPGRRNSPLHF
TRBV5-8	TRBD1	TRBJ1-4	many	TGTGCCAGCAGCTTGTTGAGTGGCGGGCAGGGGGCTGCAACTAATGAAAAACTGTTTTTT	CASSLLSGGQGAATNEKLFF
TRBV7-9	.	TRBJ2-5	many	TGTGCCAGCAGCTTAACGGCGGGCCAAGAGACCCAGTACTTC	CASSLTAGQETQYF
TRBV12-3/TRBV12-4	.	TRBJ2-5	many	TGTGCCAGCAGTTTTTCGGGACAAGAGACCCAGTACTTC	CASSFSGQETQYF
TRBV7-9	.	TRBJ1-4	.	TGTGCCAGCAGCTTGATGCAGGGGAGGGAAAAACTGTTTTTT	CASSLMQGREKLFF
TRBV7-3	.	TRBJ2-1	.	TGTGCCAGCAGCTTCGGACGAGACAATGAGCAGTTCTTC	CASSFGRDNEQFF
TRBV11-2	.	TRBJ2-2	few	TGTGCCAGCAGCTTAGGGGGTGGCCCCGGGGAGCTGTTTTTT	CASSLGGGPGELFF
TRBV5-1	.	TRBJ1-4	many	TGCGCCAGCAGGACAGGAACTAATGAAAACCTGTTTTTT	CASRTGTNENLFF
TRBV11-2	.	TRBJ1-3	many	TGTGCCAGCAGTCCTACGTCAGGGGTCGTCTCTGGAAACACCATATATTTT	CASSPTSGVVSGNTIYF
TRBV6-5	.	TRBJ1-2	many	TGTGCCAGCGGTCTCCTACAGGGACACGGCTACACCTTC	CASGLLQGHGYTF
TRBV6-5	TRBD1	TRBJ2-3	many	TGTGCCAGCAGTCAGGGGGTAGGTACGCAGTATTTT	CASSQGVGTQYF
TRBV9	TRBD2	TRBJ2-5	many	TGTGCCAGCAGCGGTAGCGGGAGCCAAGAGACCCAGTACTTC	CASSGSGSQETQYF
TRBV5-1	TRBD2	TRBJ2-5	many	TGCGCCAGCAGCGTACTACTAGCGGGGGGCCAAGAGACCCAGTACTTC	CASSVLLAGGQETQYF